One sample yielded the 2 T cell receptor beta chains listed below, sequenced in a study of OX40 agonist ivuxolimab in advanced cancers. Profiled with immunoSEQ multiplex PCR; TCRdb holds only in-frame clones, not every one. The sample has about 32,000 clones, 75% to 95% seen once. Sequenced material: CD4+ or CD8+ T cells sorted from blood, taken in a trial of the OX40 agonist ivuxolimab. The receptors shown here come from an adult with an advanced solid tumor such as melanoma, head and neck, liver or kidney cancer.

DNA for the CDR3: TGTGCCAGCAGCCAGCCGGGGGTTAATGAGCAGTTCTTC. This gives the protein CASSQPGVNEQFF. The J gene is TRBJ2-1, the V gene TRBV7-3; D is perhaps TRBD2 (6 bases). This CDR3 has 13 amino acids. V lost 5 bases and J 7 bases, leaving 12 bases between the germline ends. CDR1 SGHTA and CDR2 FQGTGA come from the germline V gene.

The chain uses TRBV13 and TRBJ2-5, with D perhaps matching TRBD1 (5 bases). Trimming removed 5 bases from V and 3 bases from J, with 7 bases in between. Germline-derived CDR1 and CDR2 are PRHDT and FYEKMQ (reference sequence). The CDR3 is made up of 12 amino acids. The CDR3 loop is CASSDSEETQYF. Written as DNA, the CDR3 is TGTGCCAGCAGCGACAGTGAAGAGACCCAGTACTTC.